Listed here are 28 T cell receptor beta chains from one sample, sequenced in a study of control samples from healthy donors and cancer patients. Profiled with immunoSEQ multiplex PCR; TCRdb holds only in-frame clones, not every one. The table records around 130,000 clones, under 95% of them present only once. The material sequenced was blood. The receptors originated from a man between 18 and 35 years old in good health.

The CDR3 spells CASRITGNPSYEQYF. In nucleotides, the CDR3 is TGTGCCAGCAGAATCACAGGAAACCCGTCCTACGAGCAGTACTTC. The J gene is TRBJ2-7, the V gene TRBV27; D is possibly TRBD1 (5 bases). The CDR3 sequence is 15 residues long. Germline-derived CDR1 and CDR2 are MNHEY and SMNVEV (reference sequence). V was clipped by 6 bases and J by 1 base, with 16 bases between them.

The gene calls are TRBV15 and TRBJ2-1; the D gene is possibly TRBD1 (6 bases). V was pared by 3 bases and J by 5 bases, with 14 bases between. Germline CDR1 and CDR2: LNHNV and YYDKDF (reference sequence). The CDR3 spans 15 residues. CDR3 sequence (DNA): TGTGCCACCAGCAGGGTTCGACAGGCTAACAATGAGCAGTTCTTC. The encoded protein is CATSRVRQANNEQFF. The full variable domain, with the rest looked up from reference TRBV15 and TRBJ2-1, is DAMVIQNPRYQVTQFGKPVTLSCSQTLNHNVMYWYQQKSSQAPKLLFHYYDKDFNNEADTPDNFQSRRPNTSFCFLDIRSPGLGDTAMYLCATSRVRQANNEQFFGPGTRLTVL.

The chain employs TRBV13 and TRBJ1-4; 7 nucleotides agree with TRBD1. The V gene's germline CDR1 is PRHDT and CDR2 FYEKMQ (reference sequence). Unmatched junction bases numbered 10, after V lost 5 bases and J lost 1 base. The CDR3 loop spans 17 amino acids. The CDR3 coding sequence is TGTGCCAGCAGCCAAGGGGGCTTGGGAATAACTAATGAAAAACTGTTTTTT. It yields the protein CASSQGGLGITNEKLFF.

The V and J genes are TRBV19 and TRBJ2-7; a possible D gene is TRBD1 (8 bases). Trimming left V 8 bases short and J 7 bases short, with 21 bases between. The CDR3 is made up of 14 amino acids. Germline-derived CDR1 and CDR2 are LNHDA and SQIVND (reference sequence). As DNA, the CDR3 is TGTGCCAGTGGGACGACAGGGGCCGGGGGGGAGCAGTACTTC. This codes for CASGTTGAGGEQYF. Drawing the rest from reference TRBV19 and TRBJ2-7, the complete variable domain is DGGITQSPKYLFRKEGQNVTLSCEQNLNHDAMYWYRQDPGQGLRLIYYSQIVNDFQKGDIAEGYSVSREKKESFPLTVTSAQKNPTAFYLCASGTTGAGGEQYFGPGTRLTVT.

The chain is built from TRBV5-4 and TRBJ1-3; TRBD1 matches 7 bases. Germline lookup yields CDR1 SGHNT and CDR2 YYREEE (reference sequence). This CDR3 contains 15 residues. Unmatched junction bases numbered 2, after V lost 1 base and J lost 1 base. This chain's CDR3 is CASSLPGQSGNTIYF. The CDR3 bases are TGTGCCAGCAGCTTGCCGGGACAGTCTGGAAACACCATATATTTT.

The chain combines TRBV7-2 with TRBJ2-1; TRBD2 matches 8 bases. J was trimmed by 0 bases and V by 1 base; bases with no gene match: 2. CDR1 is SGHTA, CDR2 FQGNSA, per germline. The CDR3 sequence is 16 residues long. The CDR3 loop reads CASSLDAGGSYNEQFF. CDR3 coding DNA: TGTGCCAGCAGCTTAGACGCGGGGGGCTCCTACAATGAGCAGTTCTTC.

The chain couples TRBV9 to TRBJ2-5, with 8 bases matching TRBD2. The germline gives CDR1 SGDLS, CDR2 YYNGEE. CDR3 size: 19 residues. With 3 bases clipped from V and 0 bases from J, the junction kept 16 bases outside the gene matches. This CDR3 is CASSAPLRGAGGYQETQYF. The CDR3 DNA reads TGTGCCAGCAGCGCCCCGTTAAGGGGTGCGGGGGGATACCAAGAGACCCAGTACTTC.

The chain carries TRBV11-2 and TRBJ2-2, with TRBD2 as a possible D gene (7 bases). The germline V gene encodes CDR1 SGHAT and CDR2 FQNNGV. The CDR3 covers 15 residues. V was clipped by 4 bases and J by 2 bases, with 11 bases between them. In DNA, the CDR3 is TGTGCCAGCAGCTGGGAGGGGGGAAACACCGGGGAGCTGTTTTTT. This translates into CASSWEGGNTGELFF.

V and J are TRBV2 and TRBJ2-7; D possibly corresponds to TRBD2 (5 bases). CDR3 length: 14 amino acids. Trimming removed 4 bases at V and 3 bases at J, with 13 bases between. Germline CDR1 SNHLY, CDR2 FYNNEI. CDR3 in DNA: TGTGCCAGCAGTGTCGCACTAGTGAGCTACGAGCAGTACTTC. Residues: CASSVALVSYEQYF.

The chain carries TRBV5-4 and TRBJ2-6, with 10 bases fitting TRBD2. Germline assignment: CDR1 SGHNT and CDR2 YYREEE (reference sequence). There are 17 residues in the CDR3. Trimming at V came to 0 bases and at J to 0 bases, leaving 0 bases not matched to a gene. CDR3 DNA sequence: TGTGCCAGCAGCTTGGGGACTAGCGGCTCTGGGGCCAACGTCCTGACTTTC. It encodes CASSLGTSGSGANVLTF. The full variable domain, completed using reference TRBV5-4 and TRBJ2-6, is ETGVTQSPTHLIKTRGQQVTLRCSSQSGHNTVSWYQQALGQGPQFIFQYYREEENGRGNFPPRFSGLQFPNYSSELNVNALELDDSALYLCASSLGTSGSGANVLTFGAGSRLTVL.

This clone was detected once. This sequence joins TRBV6-5 and TRBJ2-3; weak D call: TRBD1 (6 bases). The germline V and J ends were trimmed by 6 bases and 5 bases, with 18 bases remaining between them. The CDR3 totals 15 residues. Germline V lookup: CDR1 MNHEY, CDR2 SVGAGI. The CDR3 loop is CASRATGLGIDTQYF. The CDR3 nucleotides are TGTGCCAGCAGGGCGACAGGCCTAGGGATAGATACGCAGTATTTT.

The V and J genes are TRBV3-1 (or the pseudogene TRBV3-2) and TRBJ2-1; 7 bases are a match to TRBD1. The CDR3 has 16 amino acids. CDR1 and CDR2 from the germline V gene are LGHDT and YNNKEL (reference sequence). V gave up 2 bases and J gave up 6 bases; unmatched junction bases: 10. CDR3 sequence (DNA): TGTGCCAGCAGCCAAAGGACAGGCCAATATCTCAATGAGCAGTTCTTC. This gives the protein CASSQRTGQYLNEQFF.

The V call is TRBV2, the J call TRBJ2-3; no clear D gene. The CDR3 is made up of 15 amino acids. The V gene lost 2 bases and the J gene lost 1 base, with 10 bases spanning the gap. Germline lookup yields CDR1 SNHLY and CDR2 FYNNEI. CDR3 in DNA: TGTGCCAGCAGTGAAATCGGAGTAGGCACAGATACGCAGTATTTT. Translated: CASSEIGVGTDTQYF.

V and J are TRBV10-3 and TRBJ1-5; a weak D match, TRBD1 (5 bases). The ends were cut back, 3 bases at V and 2 bases at J, with 14 bases in the middle. Looked up from germline, CDR1 is ENHRY and CDR2 is SYGVKD. This CDR3 spans 16 amino acids. The CDR3 region has the DNA TGTGCCATCAGTGATTCGAGCACAGGACGCAATCAGCCCCAGCATTTT. It codes for CAISDSSTGRNQPQHF.

The genes are TRBV7-9 and TRBJ2-5, with 8 bases fitting TRBD2. The CDR3 consists of 14 residues. With 7 bases clipped from V and 0 bases from J, the junction kept 4 bases outside the gene matches. The germline CDR1 and CDR2 sequences are SEHNR and FQNEAQ (reference sequence). This chain's CDR3 is CASKGGGHQETQYF. The CDR3 DNA is TGTGCCAGCAAAGGCGGGGGGCACCAAGAGACCCAGTACTTC.

V gene TRBV5-6 combines with J gene TRBJ2-7; 7 nucleotides align to TRBD1. The CDR3 is 17 residues long. Germline loops: CDR1 SGHDT, CDR2 YYEEEE. After removal of 3 bases from V and 0 bases from J, the junction contained 12 bases not matched to a gene. CDR3 in amino acids: CASSYGTRDSFSYEQYF. The CDR3 bases are TGTGCCAGCAGCTATGGGACCCGGGACAGCTTCTCCTACGAGCAGTACTTC.

This chain links TRBV5-4 with TRBJ1-6, with D possibly matching TRBD1 (5 bases). This CDR3 spans 14 amino acids. V was trimmed by 2 bases and J by 10 bases, leaving 13 bases between them. CDR1 and CDR2 (germline): SGHNT, YYREEE (reference sequence). The CDR3 region has the DNA TGTGCCAGCAGCTTTCGGGACGCCACCTCACCCCTCCACTTT. Amino acid sequence: CASSFRDATSPLHF.

Written as DNA, the CDR3 is TGTGCCAGCAGCTTGTATGGCGCCTCTGGAAACACCATATATTTT. This sequence encodes CASSLYGASGNTIYF. The rearrangement joins TRBV5-5 to TRBJ1-3; D gene ambiguous. V dropped 1 base and J dropped 0 bases, with 8 bases sitting between them. Per the germline V gene, CDR1 is SGHKS and CDR2 is YYEKEE (reference sequence). CDR3 size: 15 residues. Supplemented by reference TRBV5-5 and TRBJ1-3, the full variable domain reads DAGVTQSPTHLIKTRGQQVTLRCSPISGHKSVSWYQQVLGQGPQFIFQYYEKEERGRGNFPDRFSARQFPNYSSELNVNALLLGDSALYLCASSLYGASGNTIYFGEGSWLTVV.

This chain connects TRBV30 to TRBJ1-2; D unclear. The CDR3 is 14 amino acids. Between the trimmed V and J ends, which lost 4 bases and 4 bases, there was a span of 16 bases. Germline assignment: CDR1 GTSNPN and CDR2 SVGIG (reference sequence). CDR3 amino acids: CAWNFVGSSYGYTF. CDR3 in DNA: TGTGCCTGGAATTTCGTAGGCAGCTCCTATGGCTACACCTTC. Full variable domain (missing parts from reference TRBV30 and TRBJ1-2): SQTIHQWPATLVQPVGSPLSLECTVEGTSNPNLYWYRQAAGRGLQLLFYSVGIGQISSEVPQNLSASRPQDRQFILSSKKLLLSDSGFYLCAWNFVGSSYGYTFGSGTRLTVV.

CDR3 sequence: CASRRGMTEAFF. DNA of the CDR3: TGTGCCAGCAGGAGGGGGATGACTGAAGCTTTCTTT. The chain has TRBV12-3 or TRBV12-4 and TRBJ1-1; D is possibly TRBD1 (6 bases). Trimming cost V 6 bases and J 5 bases, with 10 bases left between them. CDR3 length equals 12 residues.

This clone was observed a few times. This sequence joins TRBV21-1 and TRBJ2-5. TRBV21-1 is a pseudogene. This CDR3 has 14 amino acids. The CDR3 DNA reads TGTGCCAGCAGCAAAGGGGCGGAAGACGGCACCCAGTACTTC. This translates into CASSKGAEDGTQYF.

The chain uses TRBV18 and TRBJ1-6; D gene ambiguous. This CDR3 is built from 15 residues. Germline CDR1 reads KGHSH; CDR2 reads LQKENI. Trimming removed 2 bases from V and 8 bases from J, with 13 bases in between. The CDR3 nucleotides read TGTGCCAGCTCACCAATCAAGGGTGGGGATTCACCCCTCCACTTT. This sequence encodes CASSPIKGGDSPLHF.

This chain uses TRBV18 with TRBJ1-2; weak D call: TRBD1 (5 bases). V was shortened by 1 base and J by 0 bases, with 9 bases between the two germline ends. CDR1 and CDR2 from the germline V gene are KGHSH and LQKENI. CDR3 length: 15 amino acids. The CDR3 region is CASSPRQGTNYGYTF. As DNA, the CDR3 is TGTGCCAGCTCACCACGGCAGGGCACTAACTATGGCTACACCTTC. The entire variable domain, with the rest obtained from reference TRBV18 and TRBJ1-2, is as follows: NAGVMQNPRHLVRRRGQEARLRCSPMKGHSHVYWYRQLPEEGLKFMVYLQKENIIDESGMPKERFSAEFPKEGPSILRIQQVVRGDSAAYFCASSPRQGTNYGYTFGSGTRLTVV.

This chain connects TRBV18 to TRBJ2-7; the match to TRBD2 covers 7 bases. This CDR3 region has 14 residues. Germline CDR1 reads KGHSH; CDR2 reads LQKENI. V shed 0 bases, J shed 5 bases, and the junction held 4 bases outside the gene matches. The CDR3 loop reads CASSPPASGNEQYF. CDR3 coding DNA: TGTGCCAGCTCACCACCGGCTAGCGGCAACGAGCAGTACTTC.

A few counts support this clone. The rearrangement links TRBV5-1 to TRBJ2-7; D call uncertain. The CDR3 extends over 14 amino acids. Trimming shortened V by 0 bases and J by 0 bases, and 7 bases separated the two germline ends. Germline lookup yields CDR1 SGHRS and CDR2 YFSETQ. This chain's CDR3 is CASSLGGGSYEQYF. CDR3 coding DNA: TGCGCCAGCAGCTTGGGTGGCGGCTCCTACGAGCAGTACTTC.

V gene TRBV10-3 combines with J gene TRBJ1-1; D uncertain. Germline V gene sequence: CDR1 ENHRY, CDR2 SYGVKD. V shed 2 bases and J shed 1 base, with 8 bases lying between them. This CDR3 spans 14 amino acids. CDR3: CAISERVQNTEAFF. The DNA for the CDR3 is TGTGCCATCAGTGAGAGGGTACAGAACACTGAAGCTTTCTTT.

This chain joins TRBV7-9 and TRBJ1-1; no reliable D call. CDR1 is SEHNR and CDR2 is FQNEAQ in the germline V gene (reference sequence). Deletions cut 1 base from V and 1 base from J, with 7 bases between. The CDR3 is 14 residues long. The CDR3, as DNA: TGTGCCAGCAGCTTAGTCCTGACGAACACTGAAGCTTTCTTT. Residues: CASSLVLTNTEAFF.

In nucleotides, the CDR3 is TGTGCCAGCAGCGGACCGGGACAGGGGAAAACTGAAGCTTTCTTT. Its translation: CASSGPGQGKTEAFF. The rearrangement uses TRBV9 and TRBJ1-1, with 10 bases that match TRBD1. The length of the CDR3 is 15 residues. The ends lost 3 bases at V and 5 bases at J; junction bases unmatched: 7. Germline lookup yields CDR1 SGDLS and CDR2 YYNGEE.